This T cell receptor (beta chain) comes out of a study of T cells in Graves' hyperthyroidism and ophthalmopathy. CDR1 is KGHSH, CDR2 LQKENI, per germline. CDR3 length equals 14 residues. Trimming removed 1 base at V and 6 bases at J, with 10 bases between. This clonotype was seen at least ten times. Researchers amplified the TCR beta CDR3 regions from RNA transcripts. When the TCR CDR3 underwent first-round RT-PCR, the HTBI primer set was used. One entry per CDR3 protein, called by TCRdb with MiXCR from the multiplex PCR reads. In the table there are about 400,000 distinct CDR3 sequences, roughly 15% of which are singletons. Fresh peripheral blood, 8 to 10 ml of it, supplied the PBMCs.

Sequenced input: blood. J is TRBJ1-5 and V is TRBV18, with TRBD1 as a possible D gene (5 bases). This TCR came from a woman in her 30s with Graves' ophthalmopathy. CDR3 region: CASSPQGTGQPQHF. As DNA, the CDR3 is TGTGCCAGCTCACCACAGGGGACGGGTCAGCCCCAGCATTTT.